Included here is one TCR beta chain sequence, with context. Its antigen is as yet unknown. In the PCR, 60 Vbeta and 13 Jbeta primers were used. TCRdb's table, derived via immunoSEQ multiplex PCR, lists solely in-frame clones and lacks some. The top ten hold roughly 3.1% of the sample, which has 100,000 to 150,000 clones, around three quarters seen once. The data were obtained in a study of cytomegalovirus exposure and HLA in healthy donors. On the study more broadly: Approximately 190 million T cells yielded 100 million or so unique TCR beta sequences, as an earlier analysis found.

General study findings and limits: DRB1 had the most TCR associations and HLA-C the fewest, a later analysis found, with rates varying by HLA locus. As immune exposure information, only CMV serostatus was available.

Germline loops: CDR1 SGHDT, CDR2 YYEEEE. The junction had 16 bases not matched to a gene; V was cut back by 4 bases and J by 9 bases. The CDR3 totals 16 residues. V and J are TRBV5-6 and TRBJ2-1; 7 bases are a match to TRBD2. The sample was PBMCs. The clonotype was recovered from a man aged 30-40 years in good health and CMV-seronegative. The chain's CDR3 is CASSTTQRDLLSEQFF. The CDR3 DNA sequence: TGTGCCAGCAGCACTACTCAGCGGGACCTCCTCAGTGAGCAGTTCTTC.